This T cell receptor beta chain was observed in a study of Ad26.COV2.S vaccination and SARS-CoV-2 variants. Overall study findings and caveats: Reported post-vaccination CD8+ and CD4+ T cell responses to spike showed substantial breadth.

This clone appeared once. Its antigen is still unknown. The table came from immunoSEQ multiplex PCR; TCRdb's copy has only in-frame clones and leaves some out. The sample contains about 440,000 clones, roughly 91% of which appear only once. Germline assignment: CDR1 SGHRS and CDR2 YFSETQ. Between the trimmed V and J ends, which lost 4 bases and 3 bases, there was a span of 13 bases. The CDR3 sequence is 14 residues long. Regarding treatment: over 15 received Ad26.COV2.S at low or high dose, single or two shots; 5 received placebo; per-sample allocation not given. Specimens were obtained on day 63 following the first vaccine or placebo injection. Ad26.COV2.S expressed prefusion-stabilized spike from the original Wuhan strain.

The TCR sequence derives from a person aged 18-60 years who received the Ad26.COV2.S COVID-19 vaccine or a placebo. Sequencing was performed on peripheral blood, taken in a trial of Ad26.COV2.S vaccine versus placebo. The chain links TRBV5-1 to TRBJ2-5; no reliable D call. CDR3 amino acids: CASSPGPTEETQYF. CDR3 bases: TGCGCCAGCAGCCCCGGACCGACGGAAGAGACCCAGTACTTC. The variable domain in full, with the rest retrieved from reference TRBV5-1 and TRBJ2-5, is KAGVTQTPRYLIKTRGQQVTLSCSPISGHRSVSWYQQTPGQGLQFLFEYFSETQRNKGNFPGRFSGRQFSNSRSEMNVSTLELGDSALYLCASSPGPTEETQYFGPGTRLLVL.